This TCR beta chain was sequenced for a study of T cell changes during pregnancy in multiple sclerosis. Assay used: immunoSEQ multiplex PCR; TCRdb lists only in-frame clones, some missing. The sample includes some 55,000 clones, 80% to 90% of them seen just once. The J segment lost 2 bases and the V segment lost 5 bases, leaving 5 bases of the junction unmatched. CDR1 is MDHEN and CDR2 is SYDVKM in the germline V gene. The length of the CDR3 is 15 residues. V gene TRBV28 combines with J gene TRBJ1-5, with 8 bases that match TRBD1. Sequenced: peripheral blood from another person, used as feeder cells. This receptor was taken from a human donor whose cells served as feeder cells for cultures in a pregnancy study. Written as DNA, the CDR3 is TGTGCCAGCAGTGGCAGGGGGCGCGGCAATCAGCCCCAGCATTTT. As protein: CASSGRGRGNQPQHF.